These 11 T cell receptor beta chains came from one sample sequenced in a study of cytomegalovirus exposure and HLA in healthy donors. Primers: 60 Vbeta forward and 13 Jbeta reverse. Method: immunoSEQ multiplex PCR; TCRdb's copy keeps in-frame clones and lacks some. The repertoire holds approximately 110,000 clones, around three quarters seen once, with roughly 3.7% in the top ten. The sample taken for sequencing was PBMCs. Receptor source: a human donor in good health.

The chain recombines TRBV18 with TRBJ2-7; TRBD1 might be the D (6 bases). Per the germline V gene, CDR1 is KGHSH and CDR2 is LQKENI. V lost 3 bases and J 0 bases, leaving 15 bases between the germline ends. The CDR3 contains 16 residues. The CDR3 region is CASSPNRQDLSYEQYF. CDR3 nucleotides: TGTGCCAGCTCACCGAATAGACAGGACCTCTCCTACGAGCAGTACTTC.

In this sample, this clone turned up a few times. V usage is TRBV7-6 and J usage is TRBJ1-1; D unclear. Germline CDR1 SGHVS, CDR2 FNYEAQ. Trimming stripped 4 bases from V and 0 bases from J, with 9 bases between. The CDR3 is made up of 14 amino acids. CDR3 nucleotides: TGTGCCAGCAGCTCCCACGAGATGAACACTGAAGCTTTCTTT. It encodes CASSSHEMNTEAFF.

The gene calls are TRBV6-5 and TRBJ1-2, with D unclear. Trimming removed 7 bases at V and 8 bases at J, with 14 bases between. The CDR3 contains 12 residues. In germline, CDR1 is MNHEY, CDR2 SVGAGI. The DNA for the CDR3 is TGTGCCAGCACCTCCCGGAAGGAGGGCTACACCTTC. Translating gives CASTSRKEGYTF.

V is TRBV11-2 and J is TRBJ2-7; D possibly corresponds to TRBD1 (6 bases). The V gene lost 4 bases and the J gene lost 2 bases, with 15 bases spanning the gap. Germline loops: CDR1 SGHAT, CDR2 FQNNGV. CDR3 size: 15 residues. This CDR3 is CASSSGAGMPYEQYF. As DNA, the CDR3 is TGTGCCAGCAGCTCAGGGGCCGGGATGCCCTACGAGCAGTACTTC.

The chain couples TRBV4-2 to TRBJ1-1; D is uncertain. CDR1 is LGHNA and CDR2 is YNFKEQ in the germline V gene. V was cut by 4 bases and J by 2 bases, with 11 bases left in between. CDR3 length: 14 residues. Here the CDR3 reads CASSPEEVNTEAFF. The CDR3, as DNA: TGTGCCAGCAGCCCTGAGGAGGTAAACACTGAAGCTTTCTTT.

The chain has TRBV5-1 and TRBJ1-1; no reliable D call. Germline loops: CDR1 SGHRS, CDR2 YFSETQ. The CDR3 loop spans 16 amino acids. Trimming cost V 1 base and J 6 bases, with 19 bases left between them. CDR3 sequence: CASSLHPGMDSAEAFF. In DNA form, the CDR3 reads TGCGCCAGCAGCTTGCACCCCGGAATGGACTCGGCTGAAGCTTTCTTT.

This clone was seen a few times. Here the CDR3 DNA reads TGTGCCAGCAGCAAAGCGCATCGGTATGGACAGGGCGAGATCCCAGAGAACACTGAAGCTTTCTTT. It is translated as CASSKAHRYGQGEIPENTEAFF. This chain uses TRBV21-1 with TRBJ1-1; the table assigns TRBD1, which was not confirmed against the DNA. TRBV21-1 is tagged as a pseudogene. The CDR3 is made up of 22 amino acids.

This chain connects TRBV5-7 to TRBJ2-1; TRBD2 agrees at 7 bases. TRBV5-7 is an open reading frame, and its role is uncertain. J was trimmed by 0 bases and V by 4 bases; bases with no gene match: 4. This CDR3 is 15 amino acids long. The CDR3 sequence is CASSGIAGSYNEQFF. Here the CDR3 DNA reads TGTGCCAGCAGCGGGATAGCGGGCTCCTACAATGAGCAGTTCTTC.

The CDR3, as DNA: TGTGCCAGCAGCTCGAAACTAGCGGGAGGTACGGCCGTTGAGCAGTACTTC. This codes for CASSSKLAGGTAVEQYF. This chain joins TRBV5-6 and TRBJ2-7; 12 bases align to TRBD2. Germline V gene lookup returns CDR1 SGHDT and CDR2 YYEEEE. CDR3 size: 17 residues. Trimming at V came to 3 bases and at J to 7 bases, leaving 14 bases not matched to a gene.

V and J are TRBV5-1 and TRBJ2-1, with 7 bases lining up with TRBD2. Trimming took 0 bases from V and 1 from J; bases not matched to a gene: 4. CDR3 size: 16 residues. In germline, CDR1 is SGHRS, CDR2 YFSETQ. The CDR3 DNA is TGCGCCAGCAGCTTGGAGCCAGCGGGATCCTACAATGAGCAGTTCTTC. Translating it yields CASSLEPAGSYNEQFF. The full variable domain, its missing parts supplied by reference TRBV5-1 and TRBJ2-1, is KAGVTQTPRYLIKTRGQQVTLSCSPISGHRSVSWYQQTPGQGLQFLFEYFSETQRNKGNFPGRFSGRQFSNSRSEMNVSTLELGDSALYLCASSLEPAGSYNEQFFGPGTRLTVL.

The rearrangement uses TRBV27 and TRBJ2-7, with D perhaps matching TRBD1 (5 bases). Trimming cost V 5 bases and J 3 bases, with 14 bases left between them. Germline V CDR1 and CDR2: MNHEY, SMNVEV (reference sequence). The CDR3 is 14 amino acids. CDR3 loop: CASSIGSGIYEQYF. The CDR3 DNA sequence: TGTGCCAGCAGTATCGGATCAGGGATCTACGAGCAGTACTTC.